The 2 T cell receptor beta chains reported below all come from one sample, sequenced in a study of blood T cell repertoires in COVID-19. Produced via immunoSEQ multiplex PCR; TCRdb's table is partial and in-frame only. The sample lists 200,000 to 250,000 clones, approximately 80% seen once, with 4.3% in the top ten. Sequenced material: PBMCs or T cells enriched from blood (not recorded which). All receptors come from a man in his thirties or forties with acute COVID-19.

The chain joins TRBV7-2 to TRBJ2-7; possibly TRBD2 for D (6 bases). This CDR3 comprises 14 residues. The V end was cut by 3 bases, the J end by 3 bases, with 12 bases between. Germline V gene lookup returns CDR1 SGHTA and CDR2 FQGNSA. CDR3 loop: CASSFGTSYYEQYF. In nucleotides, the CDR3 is TGTGCCAGCAGCTTCGGGACTTCTTACTACGAGCAGTACTTC.

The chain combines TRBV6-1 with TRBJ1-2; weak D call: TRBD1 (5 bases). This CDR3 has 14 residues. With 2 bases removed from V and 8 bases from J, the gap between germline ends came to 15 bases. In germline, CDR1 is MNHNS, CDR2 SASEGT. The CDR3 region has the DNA TGTGCCAGCAGTGAATCGGGCAGGGCCCTGGGCTACACCTTC. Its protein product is CASSESGRALGYTF.